A single sample gave rise to the 11 T cell receptor beta chains below, sequenced in a study of cytotoxic CD8 clonotypes in ibrutinib-treated CLL. Sequencing used immunoSEQ multiplex PCR; TCRdb keeps in-frame clones, though not all of them. The data hold roughly 49,000 clones, with 83% observed a single time. Sequences were derived from PBMCs, sampled after 24 months of ibrutinib treatment. The receptors stem from a human donor with chronic lymphocytic leukemia.

The gene calls are TRBV19 and TRBJ2-5, with 10 bases identical to TRBD1. This CDR3 comprises 15 residues. Germline CDR1 reads LNHDA; CDR2 reads SQIVND (reference sequence). The trim removed 4 bases at V and 5 bases at J, leaving 7 bases unmatched. Here the CDR3 DNA reads TGTGCCAGTAGTAAAACCGGGACAGGGGACGAGACCCAGTACTTC. Protein: CASSKTGTGDETQYF. Supplemented by reference TRBV19 and TRBJ2-5, the full variable domain reads DGGITQSPKYLFRKEGQNVTLSCEQNLNHDAMYWYRQDPGQGLRLIYYSQIVNDFQKGDIAEGYSVSREKKESFPLTVTSAQKNPTAFYLCASSKTGTGDETQYFGPGTRLLVL.

This clone was seen once. CDR3: CASSRDPVNTEAFF. For the CDR3, the DNA is TGCGCCAGCAGCCGGGACCCGGTGAACACTGAAGCTTTCTTT. The chain couples TRBV5-1 to TRBJ1-1, with D perhaps TRBD1 (5 bases). The CDR3 totals 14 residues. V was clipped by 4 bases and J by 0 bases, with 10 bases between them. The germline gives CDR1 SGHRS, CDR2 YFSETQ.

The chain links TRBV5-1 to TRBJ1-1; D not resolved. V lost 1 base and J lost 5, with 12 bases in between. This CDR3 spans 14 amino acids. The germline CDR1 and CDR2 sequences are SGHRS and YFSETQ. Here the CDR3 reads CASSLSGVSTEAFF. The CDR3 coding sequence is TGCGCCAGCAGCTTGAGTGGGGTTAGTACTGAAGCTTTCTTT.

This clone was seen just once. The chain employs TRBV29-1 and TRBJ2-5; D possibly corresponds to TRBD1 (6 bases). CDR3 length equals 12 residues. Germline V gene lookup returns CDR1 SQVTM and CDR2 ANQGSEA. Deletions cut 6 bases from V and 5 bases from J, with 13 bases between. The CDR3: CSVETGIETQYF. CDR3 in DNA: TGCAGCGTGGAGACAGGAATCGAGACCCAGTACTTC.

This chain links TRBV13 with TRBJ2-2, with D possibly being TRBD2 (7 bases). The CDR3 loop spans 15 amino acids. V was clipped by 5 bases and J by 2 bases, with 12 bases between them. The V gene's germline CDR1 is PRHDT and CDR2 FYEKMQ (reference sequence). CDR3 loop: CASSRRGLNTGELFF. The CDR3 coding sequence is TGTGCCAGCAGCCGCAGGGGACTAAACACCGGGGAGCTGTTTTTT.

The V and J genes are TRBV13 and TRBJ1-1, with D perhaps matching TRBD1 (5 bases). V was clipped by 4 bases and J by 3 bases, with 15 bases between them. Per germline, CDR1 PRHDT and CDR2 FYEKMQ (reference sequence). CDR3 length: 15 amino acids. The chain's CDR3 is CASSWDGLGDTEAFF. CDR3 nucleotides: TGTGCCAGCAGCTGGGACGGGCTGGGGGACACTGAAGCTTTCTTT. Full variable domain (missing parts from reference TRBV13 and TRBJ1-1): AAGVIQSPRHLIKEKRETATLKCYPIPRHDTVYWYQQGPGQDPQFLISFYEKMQSDKGSIPDRFSAQQFSDYHSELNMSSLELGDSALYFCASSWDGLGDTEAFFGQGTRLTVV.

In DNA, the CDR3 is TGTGCCAGTACCCCGGATCTTGGGGAGACCCAGTACTTC. This codes for CASTPDLGETQYF. The chain recombines TRBV19 with TRBJ2-5, with D uncertain. Germline-derived CDR1 and CDR2 are LNHDA and SQIVND (reference sequence). Trimming stripped 7 bases from V and 5 bases from J, with 14 bases between. The CDR3 is made up of 13 amino acids.

The gene calls are TRBV7-6 and TRBJ2-3, with TRBD2 matching 12 bases. The germline gives CDR1 SGHVS, CDR2 FNYEAQ. The V segment lost 1 base and the J segment 2 bases; nucleotides outside the gene matches: 7. The CDR3 sequence is 18 residues long. Here the CDR3 reads CASSLVGTSGFHTDTQYF. DNA of the CDR3: TGTGCCAGCAGCTTAGTGGGGACTAGCGGGTTTCACACAGATACGCAGTATTTT.

The chain has TRBV7-9 and TRBJ1-4; D is possibly TRBD1 (5 bases). This CDR3 is 16 amino acids long. CDR1 is SEHNR, CDR2 FQNEAQ, per germline (reference sequence). V lost 5 bases, J lost 4 bases, and 17 bases lay in between. The CDR3 bases are TGTGCCAGCAGCCCTAGCGGGGGGGGAATTAATGAAAAACTGTTTTTT. It encodes CASSPSGGGINEKLFF.

The V gene is TRBV28, the J gene TRBJ2-1; TRBD1 matches at 9 bases. From germline, CDR1 is MDHEN and CDR2 SYDVKM. Trimming took 2 bases from V and 7 from J; bases not matched to a gene: 9. The CDR3 loop spans 16 amino acids. The CDR3 spells CASSLSSGQGRNEQFF. The CDR3 bases are TGTGCCAGCAGTTTAAGTAGCGGACAGGGGAGAAATGAGCAGTTCTTC.

The rearrangement uses TRBV2 and TRBJ1-1, with D perhaps matching TRBD1 (5 bases). Germline CDR1 is SNHLY and CDR2 is FYNNEI. CDR3 length: 15 amino acids. Trimming removed 5 bases from V and 5 bases from J, with 18 bases in between. Here the CDR3 DNA reads TGTGCCAGCAGTCCCCGGGGGGGTCGAGGGACTGAAGCTTTCTTT. This encodes CASSPRGGRGTEAFF. Full variable domain (missing parts from reference TRBV2 and TRBJ1-1): EPEVTQTPSHQVTQMGQEVILRCVPISNHLYFYWYRQILGQKVEFLVSFYNNEISEKSEIFDDQFSVERPDGSNFTLKIRSTKLEDSAMYFCASSPRGGRGTEAFFGQGTRLTVV.